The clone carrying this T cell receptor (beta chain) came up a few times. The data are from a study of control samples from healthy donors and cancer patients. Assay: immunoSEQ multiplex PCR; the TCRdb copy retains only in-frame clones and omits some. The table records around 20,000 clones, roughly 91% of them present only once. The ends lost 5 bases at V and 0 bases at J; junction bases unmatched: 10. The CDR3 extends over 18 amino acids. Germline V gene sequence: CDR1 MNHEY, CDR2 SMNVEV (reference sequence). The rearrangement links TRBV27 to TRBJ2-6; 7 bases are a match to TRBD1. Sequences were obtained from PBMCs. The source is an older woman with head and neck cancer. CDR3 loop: CASSPDRSQSSGANVLTF. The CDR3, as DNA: TGTGCCAGCAGTCCGGACAGGAGCCAAAGCTCTGGGGCCAACGTCCTGACTTTC.